This T cell receptor (beta chain) was obtained from a study of naive and memory T cell subsets. Whole blood, about 2.5 ml, came from adult healthy volunteers. An oligonucleotide containing a UMI was ligated to the 3' end of TCR cDNA. Alpha and beta constant region primers primed reverse transcription for blood and skin samples. Four PCR rounds used nested alpha and beta constant region primers plus the SP2 primer. Each CDR3 protein is one row after TCRdb ran MiXCR on the 5' RACE reads. This table has over 25,000 distinct CDR3 sequences, 20% to 25% appearing once. The CDR3 is 14 amino acids. Looked up from germline, CDR1 is MNHEY and CDR2 is SMNVEV (reference sequence). The germline V and J ends were trimmed by 2 bases and 8 bases, with 15 bases remaining between them. This clonotype was seen only a few times.

The genes are TRBV27 and TRBJ1-1; D unclear. This receptor was taken from a female donor in good health. CDR3 coding DNA: TGTGCCAGCAGTTTAGGCAGAAATACTAACGAAGCTTTCTTT. It encodes CASSLGRNTNEAFF.